This entry concerns a single T cell receptor (beta chain). This sample includes further DNA sequences coding for the same CDR3. This table comes from immunoSEQ multiplex PCR, and its TCRdb copy is limited to in-frame clones, with some not included. This sample has more than 2 million clones, with 90% to 95% found just once. This entry belongs to a study of shared clonotypes between healthy human individuals. Positively selected for CCR7, the CD45RO-negative cells used as naive CD8 cells excluded terminally differentiated effector memory CD45RA+ cells. The material sequenced was naive CD8+ T cells from PBMCs. This sequence was found in a man between 18 and 35 years old in good health. Some clones in this sample may be carry-over from other donors' samples.

The CDR3 loop is CAWSAPLEQFF. The CDR3 DNA is TGTGCCTGGAGTGCCCCGCTTGAGCAGTTCTTC. The chain carries TRBV30 and TRBJ2-1; D is undetermined. This CDR3 spans 11 amino acids. CDR1 GTSNPN and CDR2 SVGIG come from the germline V gene (reference sequence). V shed 1 base and J shed 9 bases, with 7 bases lying between them.